One and the same sample provided the 28 T cell receptor beta chains below, sequenced in a study of T cells expressing NK-cell markers (dated by TCRdb to the early 2020s). The library came from 5' RACE. The run used an Illumina HiSeq 2000. TCRdb reprocessed the public reads and reports one entry per CDR3 protein sequence, without DNA. The table for this sample records a few hundred thousand distinct CDR3 sequences. The ten biggest clones cover roughly 5.2% of the sample. Sequencing used blood T cells: a sorted CD56 or NKG2C T cell subset, CD4+ or CD8+ T cells, or bulk PBMC T cells (not recorded which). Receptors originate from a man aged 18-70 years in good health.

This chain uses TRBV20-1 with TRBJ2-5; the TRBD1 assignment by TCRdb is unverifiable without DNA. Germline values: CDR1 DFQATT, CDR2 SNEGSKA (reference sequence). The CDR3 loop spans 13 amino acids. The CDR3 spells CSASIGGGETQYF.

This chain connects TRBV7-6 to TRBJ2-5; TCRdb indicates TRBD2, and absent DNA this call remains unverified. Germline values: CDR1 SGHVS, CDR2 FNYEAQ. This CDR3 is built from 14 residues. The CDR3: CASSGDYFGETQYF.

The V call is TRBV28, the J call TRBJ2-5; TCRdb outputs TRBD2, but without DNA this stays unchecked. The CDR3 consists of 13 residues. Germline CDR1 is MDHEN and CDR2 is SYDVKM. The CDR3 spells CASRLRRVWTQYF.

The rearrangement uses TRBV5-4 and TRBJ2-2; there is no DNA to check the TCRdb D call of TRBD2. This CDR3 is built from 17 residues. The germline gives CDR1 SGHNT, CDR2 YYREEE (reference sequence). CDR3 sequence reads: CASSLGASGVYTGELFF.

The chain has TRBV7-2 and TRBJ2-2; the TCRdb D gene call, TRBD1, has no DNA to confirm it. Germline CDR1 and CDR2: SGHTA and FQGNSA. The CDR3 sequence is 13 residues long. CDR3 sequence reads: CASSLGVLRELFF.

The J gene is TRBJ2-5, the V gene TRBV27; as DNA is missing, the TRBD2 call by TCRdb cannot be tested. The CDR3 extends over 13 amino acids. Germline V gene lookup returns CDR1 MNHEY and CDR2 SMNVEV (reference sequence). The CDR3 sequence is CASGLRLADTQYF.

The chain combines TRBV4-1 with TRBJ2-7; TCRdb designates TRBD1, a call that cannot be tested without DNA. CDR3 length equals 15 residues. Germline CDR1 MGHRA, CDR2 YSYEKL. The CDR3 region is CASSTRTGEDYEQYF.

J is TRBJ2-1 and V is TRBV7-6. The CDR3 consists of 17 residues. CDR1 SGHVS and CDR2 FNYEAQ come from the germline V gene. The CDR3 here is CASSLKVWRSSYNEQFF.

The chain carries TRBV18 and TRBJ1-3; TCRdb reports TRBD1, a call that lacks DNA to check it against. Germline-derived CDR1 and CDR2 are KGHSH and LQKENI. The CDR3 contains 16 residues. The CDR3 is CASSPRQVGSGNTIYF. Complete variable domain (other parts from reference TRBV18 and TRBJ1-3): NAGVMQNPRHLVRRRGQEARLRCSPMKGHSHVYWYRQLPEEGLKFMVYLQKENIIDESGMPKERFSAEFPKEGPSILRIQQVVRGDSAAYFCASSPRQVGSGNTIYFGEGSWLTVV.

The CDR3 region is CASSRLLAAAETQYF. The rearrangement links TRBV5-1 to TRBJ2-5; absent DNA, TCRdb's TRBD2 call cannot be checked. The CDR3 is made up of 15 amino acids. CDR1 SGHRS and CDR2 YFSETQ come from the germline V gene.

The CDR3 here is CASSPRSLRANYGYTF. V usage is TRBV18 and J usage is TRBJ1-2. This CDR3 is 16 amino acids long. From germline, CDR1 is KGHSH and CDR2 LQKENI.

The J gene is TRBJ2-2, the V gene TRBV5-4; TCRdb's assignment of TRBD1 cannot be checked, as there is no DNA. This CDR3 has 16 amino acids. Looked up from germline, CDR1 is SGHNT and CDR2 is YYREEE (reference sequence). CDR3: CASSLRSGRNTGELFF.

V gene TRBV12-3 or TRBV12-4 combines with J gene TRBJ2-5; TCRdb's D call of TRBD2 is untestable without DNA. CDR3 length equals 13 residues. CDR3: CASSLGLEETQYF.

The V gene is TRBV5-5, the J gene TRBJ2-5. Germline loops: CDR1 SGHKS, CDR2 YYEKEE (reference sequence). CDR3 length: 15 residues. CDR3 sequence: CASSFPRVRGETQYF.

V is TRBV20-1 and J is TRBJ2-3; TCRdb reports TRBD1, a call that lacks DNA to check it against. This CDR3 has 14 residues. Germline V lookup: CDR1 DFQATT, CDR2 SNEGSKA (reference sequence). The CDR3 loop reads CSAPGQFDSDTQYF.

The V gene is TRBV20-1, the J gene TRBJ2-2; TCRdb returns TRBD1, unconfirmable since there is no DNA. The CDR3 runs to 15 residues. The germline gives CDR1 DFQATT, CDR2 SNEGSKA (reference sequence). The CDR3 is CSAQRTSRGTGELFF.

The gene calls are TRBV11-2 and TRBJ2-6; lacking DNA, the TRBD1 call made by TCRdb goes unchecked. The CDR3 loop spans 18 amino acids. Germline CDR1 and CDR2: SGHAT and FQNNGV. CDR3 amino acids: CASSSRWGRSSGANVLTF.

The J gene is TRBJ2-1, the V gene TRBV6-1; TCRdb indicates TRBD2, and absent DNA this call remains unverified. CDR3 length: 16 residues. CDR1 is MNHNS and CDR2 is SASEGT in the germline V gene. The chain's CDR3 is CAYLLSGCSSYNEQFF.

The chain is built from TRBV6-5 and TRBJ2-7; TCRdb's D gene call, TRBD1, goes unchecked for lack of DNA. The CDR3 is 18 residues long. Germline assignment: CDR1 MNHEY and CDR2 SVGAGI. CDR3 residues: CASSYSKILGTGSYEQYF.

The chain carries TRBV5-1 and TRBJ1-2; checking the TCRdb D call of TRBD1 is not possible without DNA. This CDR3 region has 14 residues. CDR1 is SGHRS and CDR2 is YFSETQ in the germline V gene. The CDR3 loop is CASSLAYPGYGYTF.

J is TRBJ2-2 and V is TRBV7-3; TCRdb's D call, TRBD1, is unchecked because there is no DNA. The CDR3 extends over 15 amino acids. Germline assignment: CDR1 SGHTA and CDR2 FQGTGA. CDR3 region: CASTSAGAATGELFF.

The rearrangement uses TRBV4-2 and TRBJ2-1; TCRdb selects TRBD2, and the lack of DNA leaves this call unchecked. CDR1 is LGHNA and CDR2 is YNFKEQ in the germline V gene. The CDR3 loop spans 17 amino acids. The CDR3 reads CVSSQGLAGGSTREQFF.

V gene TRBV20-1 combines with J gene TRBJ2-3; TCRdb returns TRBD1, unconfirmable since there is no DNA. This CDR3 is 13 amino acids long. Germline values: CDR1 DFQATT, CDR2 SNEGSKA (reference sequence). The chain's CDR3 is CSANKGKADTQYF.

This rearrangement joins TRBV6-5 to TRBJ1-2. Germline lookup yields CDR1 MNHEY and CDR2 SVGAGI. The length of the CDR3 is 13 residues. The CDR3 here is CASSYTANYGYTF.

V is TRBV20-1 and J is TRBJ2-1; the TRBD1 assignment by TCRdb is unverifiable without DNA. The CDR3 length is 15 residues. Germline V gene sequence: CDR1 DFQATT, CDR2 SNEGSKA (reference sequence). This CDR3 reads CSAQSRGHTLHEQFF.

The chain has TRBV20-1 and TRBJ2-7; TCRdb's assignment of TRBD1 cannot be checked, as there is no DNA. Germline values: CDR1 DFQATT, CDR2 SNEGSKA (reference sequence). The CDR3 is 15 residues long. This CDR3 is CSARKARGLIYEQYF.

The CDR3 sequence is CASGGGVRETQYF. J is TRBJ2-5 and V is TRBV2; TCRdb names TRBD2, which stays unverified in the absence of DNA. This CDR3 contains 13 residues. Per germline, CDR1 SNHLY and CDR2 FYNNEI.

The chain uses TRBV28 and TRBJ2-7; lacking DNA, the TRBD1 call made by TCRdb goes unchecked. CDR1 MDHEN and CDR2 SYDVKM come from the germline V gene. The CDR3 is 13 residues long. The CDR3 loop is CASSLHNRAEQYF.